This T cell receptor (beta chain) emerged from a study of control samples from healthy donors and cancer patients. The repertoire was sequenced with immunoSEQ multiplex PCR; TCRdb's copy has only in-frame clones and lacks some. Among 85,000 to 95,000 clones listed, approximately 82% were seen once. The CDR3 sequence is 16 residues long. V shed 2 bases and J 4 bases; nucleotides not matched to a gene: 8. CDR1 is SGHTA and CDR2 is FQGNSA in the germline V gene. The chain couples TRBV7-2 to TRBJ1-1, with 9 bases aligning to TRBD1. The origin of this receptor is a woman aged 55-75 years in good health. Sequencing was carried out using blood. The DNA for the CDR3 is TGTGCCAGCAGCTTAAGGACAGGGGATCCGGGCACTGAAGCTTTCTTT. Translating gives CASSLRTGDPGTEAFF.